These 22 T cell receptor beta chains share one sample of origin, sequenced in a study of shared clonotypes between healthy human individuals. Clones were read by immunoSEQ multiplex PCR, and TCRdb kept only the in-frame ones, dropping some. The sample holds millions of clones, 90% to 95% seen once. Input material: naive CD4+ T cells from PBMCs. This sample's subset: CD45RA+ positively selected. The receptors shown here come from a man aged 18 to 30 in good health. Some clones in this sample may be carry-over from other donors' samples.

This chain connects TRBV5-1 to TRBJ2-2, with D maybe TRBD2 (6 bases). The germline V gene encodes CDR1 SGHRS and CDR2 YFSETQ. This CDR3 region has 17 residues. The V end was cut by 4 bases, the J end by 5 bases, with 21 bases between. This CDR3 reads CASSPNTGVVGTGELFF. The CDR3 nucleotides are TGCGCCAGCAGCCCCAATACGGGGGTGGTTGGAACCGGGGAGCTGTTTTTT. Looking up the rest from reference TRBV5-1 and TRBJ2-2 gives the full variable domain: KAGVTQTPRYLIKTRGQQVTLSCSPISGHRSVSWYQQTPGQGLQFLFEYFSETQRNKGNFPGRFSGRQFSNSRSEMNVSTLELGDSALYLCASSPNTGVVGTGELFFGEGSRLTVL.

The chain uses TRBV6-1 and TRBJ2-5; 8 nucleotides align to TRBD1. The V segment lost 2 bases and the J segment 6 bases; nucleotides outside the gene matches: 5. The germline gives CDR1 MNHNS, CDR2 SASEGT. The CDR3 extends over 14 amino acids. The CDR3 sequence: CASSEPWTGKTQYF. CDR3 in DNA: TGTGCCAGCAGTGAACCCTGGACAGGGAAGACCCAGTACTTC.

V and J are TRBV15 and TRBJ2-3, with 10 bases matching TRBD1. The CDR3 totals 15 residues. V gave up 5 bases and J gave up 8 bases; unmatched junction bases: 10. The germline CDR1 and CDR2 sequences are LNHNV and YYDKDF (reference sequence). CDR3 amino acids: CATSLDRGRFSTQYF. The CDR3 DNA reads as TGTGCCACCAGCCTCGACAGGGGGCGATTCTCTACGCAGTATTTT.

This chain connects TRBV7-6 to TRBJ2-5; 11 nucleotides line up with TRBD2. The CDR3 is 18 amino acids. From germline, CDR1 is SGHVS and CDR2 FNYEAQ. J gave up 2 bases and V 3 bases, and 11 bases lay outside the gene matches. Here the CDR3 reads CASSLGLTRTSGQETQYF. In DNA, the CDR3 is TGTGCCAGCAGCTTGGGCCTGACGAGGACTAGCGGGCAAGAGACCCAGTACTTC.

The chain uses TRBV25-1 and TRBJ2-5; 8 positions match TRBD2. The CDR3 spans 16 residues. Germline lookup yields CDR1 MGHDK and CDR2 SYGVNS. V shed 1 base, J shed 1 base, and the junction held 5 bases outside the gene matches. CDR3 sequence: CASSEFPGGTQETQYF. The CDR3, as DNA: TGTGCCAGCAGTGAATTCCCGGGAGGGACCCAAGAGACCCAGTACTTC.

A single count supports this clone. V usage is TRBV7-8 and J usage is TRBJ1-1; TRBD1 might be the D (6 bases). Trimming removed 2 bases from V and 0 bases from J, with 13 bases in between. Germline lookup yields CDR1 SGHVS and CDR2 FQNEAQ. The CDR3 length is 16 residues. The CDR3 nucleotides are TGTGCCAGCAGCTTACGACCCCAGGGGATGAACACTGAAGCTTTCTTT. Protein product: CASSLRPQGMNTEAFF.

V usage is TRBV27 and J usage is TRBJ2-6; 8 positions agree with TRBD1. This CDR3 comprises 17 residues. Looked up from germline, CDR1 is MNHEY and CDR2 is SMNVEV (reference sequence). Germline trimming cut 3 bases from V and 4 bases from J; bases unmatched to any gene: 8. CDR3 nucleotide sequence: TGTGCCAGCAGTTTGTTGCAGGGGGCCACGGGGGCCAACGTCCTGACTTTC. Amino acid sequence: CASSLLQGATGANVLTF.

This sequence joins TRBV5-4 and TRBJ1-1, with 7 bases lining up with TRBD1. The germline gives CDR1 SGHNT, CDR2 YYREEE (reference sequence). The CDR3 runs 16 residues. V was clipped by 6 bases and J by 5 bases; unmatched bases: 16. DNA of the CDR3: TGTGCCAGCACCCCAGGGGGGGCGGCAGGGGAAACTGAAGCTTTCTTT. Translation: CASTPGGAAGETEAFF. Combining the CDR3 with reference TRBV5-4 and TRBJ1-1 gives the whole variable domain ETGVTQSPTHLIKTRGQQVTLRCSSQSGHNTVSWYQQALGQGPQFIFQYYREEENGRGNFPPRFSGLQFPNYSSELNVNALELDDSALYLCASTPGGAAGETEAFFGQGTRLTVV.

The chain combines TRBV11-2 with TRBJ1-2; 10 nucleotides agree with TRBD1. Germline-derived CDR1 and CDR2 are SGHAT and FQNNGV. The CDR3 is 14 amino acids. Trimming took 5 bases from V and 10 from J; bases not matched to a gene: 10. The CDR3 DNA reads as TGTGCCAGCAGCACTGACCGGGACAGGGGCCCCTACACCTTC. This codes for CASSTDRDRGPYTF.

Details on this clone: The junction shows a germline mismatch at one end, possibly a read error. The chain carries TRBV18 and TRBJ1-1; the D gene is possibly TRBD1 (5 bases). The length of the CDR3 is 14 residues. Germline V gene data show CDR1 as KGHSH and CDR2 as LQKENI. The CDR3 region is CASSPARGNAEAFF. DNA for the CDR3: TGTGCCAGCTCACCGGCCCGGGGGAACGCTGAAGCTTTCTTT. The whole variable domain, remainder taken from reference TRBV18 and TRBJ1-1, is NAGVMQNPRHLVRRRGQEARLRCSPMKGHSHVYWYRQLPEEGLKFMVYLQKENIIDESGMPKERFSAEFPKEGPSILRIQQVVRGDSAAYFCASSPARGNAEAFFGQGTRLTVV.

Worth noting for this clone: This CDR3 is also generated by other DNA sequences in the sample. The V and J genes are TRBV7-2 and TRBJ1-5; 7 bases are shared with TRBD1. V was pared by 1 base and J by 7 bases, with 7 bases of the junction left unmatched. This CDR3 comprises 15 residues. Germline V gene data show CDR1 as SGHTA and CDR2 as FQGNSA. Here the CDR3 reads CASSLDRGGGQPQHF. For the CDR3, the DNA is TGTGCCAGCAGCTTAGACAGGGGCGGAGGACAGCCCCAGCATTTT.

The count of this clone is one. The genes are TRBV28 and TRBJ1-1, with D tentatively TRBD1 (5 bases). V dropped 4 bases and J dropped 4 bases, with 10 bases sitting between them. Per germline, CDR1 MDHEN and CDR2 SYDVKM. This CDR3 has 13 amino acids. The CDR3 loop reads CASSSAGATEAFF. The DNA of the CDR3 is TGTGCCAGCAGTTCGGCCGGGGCCACTGAAGCTTTCTTT.

The V and J genes are TRBV6-1 and TRBJ2-5; 7 nucleotides line up with TRBD1. This CDR3 region has 13 residues. Germline V gene data show CDR1 as MNHNS and CDR2 as SASEGT. V lost 8 bases to trimming and J lost 4 bases; unmatched junction nucleotides: 7. CDR3 amino acids: CASARDRPETQYF. Here the CDR3 DNA reads TGTGCCAGCGCCCGGGACAGACCAGAGACCCAGTACTTC.

The gene calls are TRBV7-2 and TRBJ2-5, with D possibly matching TRBD1 (5 bases). This CDR3 comprises 13 residues. The V gene lost 5 bases and the J gene lost 5 bases, with 12 bases spanning the gap. The V gene's germline CDR1 is SGHTA and CDR2 FQGNSA. The CDR3 loop reads CASSPQGRETQYF. CDR3 nucleotide sequence: TGTGCCAGCAGCCCGCAGGGTCGGGAGACCCAGTACTTC.

The chain is built from TRBV28 and TRBJ2-2, with D possibly being TRBD1 (6 bases). With 8 bases removed from V and 6 bases from J, the gap between germline ends came to 16 bases. This CDR3 has 14 amino acids. CDR1 and CDR2 from the germline V gene are MDHEN and SYDVKM. The CDR3 here is CASGGVGGPGELFF. The CDR3 DNA sequence: TGTGCCAGCGGGGGAGTAGGGGGACCCGGGGAGCTGTTTTTT.

This chain connects TRBV18 to TRBJ1-1, with TRBD1 identical over 9 bases. Germline V gene data show CDR1 as KGHSH and CDR2 as LQKENI. The length of the CDR3 is 16 residues. With V trimmed by 3 bases and J by 5 bases, 10 bases remained unmatched. In DNA, the CDR3 is TGTGCCAGCTCACCTACAGGGGGCGTGATCTGGACTGAAGCTTTCTTT. Encoded protein: CASSPTGGVIWTEAFF.

This chain links TRBV7-2 with TRBJ2-2; 9 bases map to TRBD2. The germline V gene encodes CDR1 SGHTA and CDR2 FQGNSA. The CDR3 contains 13 residues. Losses at the gene ends were 5 bases for V and 10 bases for J; bases not matched to a gene: 5. The CDR3 here is CASSISGREELFF. The CDR3 DNA is TGTGCCAGCAGCATTAGCGGGAGAGAGGAGCTGTTTTTT. The whole variable domain, filled in from reference TRBV7-2 and TRBJ2-2, reads GAGVSQSPSNKVTEKGKDVELRCDPISGHTALYWYRQSLGQGLEFLIYFQGNSAPDKSGLPSDRFSAERTGGSVSTLTIQRTQQEDSAVYLCASSISGREELFFGEGSRLTVL.

The chain joins TRBV14 to TRBJ2-2; D could derive from TRBD1 or TRBD2 (5 bases each). V lost 5 bases and J 0 bases, leaving 7 bases between the germline ends. The CDR3 spans 14 residues. Germline V gene sequence: CDR1 SGHDN, CDR2 FVKESK. CDR3 nucleotide sequence: TGTGCCAGCAGCGGGGGTACGAACACCGGGGAGCTGTTTTTT. Protein sequence: CASSGGTNTGELFF.

V and J are TRBV27 and TRBJ2-7, with 9 bases fitting TRBD1. Germline CDR1 and CDR2: MNHEY and SMNVEV (reference sequence). J was trimmed by 1 base and V by 7 bases; bases with no gene match: 5. CDR3 length: 14 amino acids. CDR3 sequence reads: CASTRTGASYEQYF. Written as DNA, the CDR3 is TGTGCCAGCACCCGGACAGGGGCGTCCTACGAGCAGTACTTC.

The chain links TRBV5-1 to TRBJ2-7, with 7 bases aligning to TRBD1. Germline V gene data show CDR1 as SGHRS and CDR2 as YFSETQ. J was trimmed by 6 bases and V by 3 bases; bases with no gene match: 6. The CDR3 runs 13 residues. Written as DNA, the CDR3 is TGCGCCAGCAGCTGGACCGAGGGGGCCGAGCAGTACTTC. Its protein is CASSWTEGAEQYF.

The CDR3 here is CASSLEGRGPYNEQFF. DNA of the CDR3: TGTGCCAGCAGCTTAGAGGGCAGGGGACCCTACAATGAGCAGTTCTTC. The chain combines TRBV7-8 with TRBJ2-1, with D possibly being TRBD1 (6 bases). V was trimmed by 1 base and J by 2 bases, leaving 12 bases between them. CDR1 is SGHVS, CDR2 FQNEAQ, per germline. The CDR3 is 16 residues long.

The chain uses TRBV27 and TRBJ2-5, with 7 positions matching TRBD2. CDR1 is MNHEY and CDR2 is SMNVEV in the germline V gene (reference sequence). This CDR3 region has 14 residues. The trim removed 6 bases at V and 5 bases at J, leaving 9 bases unmatched. The CDR3 DNA reads TGTGCCAGCAGCCCAAAGGCGGGAGAGGAGACCCAGTACTTC. It is translated as CASSPKAGEETQYF.